The T cell receptor (beta chain) described here comes from a study of blood T cell repertoires in COVID-19. The CDR3 is 12 amino acids. Trimming cost V 3 bases and J 8 bases, with 10 bases left between them. The germline gives CDR1 LGHDT, CDR2 YNNKEL (reference sequence). Assay used: immunoSEQ multiplex PCR; TCRdb lists only in-frame clones, some missing. Counted here are about 190,000 clones, over 80% occurring once; the ten biggest clones make up about 3.3%. The genes are TRBV3-1 (or the pseudogene TRBV3-2) and TRBJ1-2, with D maybe TRBD1 (6 bases). The sequenced sample was PBMCs or T cells enriched from blood (not recorded which). The receptor's source is a young woman who had been exposed to COVID-19. The CDR3 DNA sequence: TGTGCCAGCAGCCAGAACAGGGCGGGCTACACCTTC. Translating it yields CASSQNRAGYTF.